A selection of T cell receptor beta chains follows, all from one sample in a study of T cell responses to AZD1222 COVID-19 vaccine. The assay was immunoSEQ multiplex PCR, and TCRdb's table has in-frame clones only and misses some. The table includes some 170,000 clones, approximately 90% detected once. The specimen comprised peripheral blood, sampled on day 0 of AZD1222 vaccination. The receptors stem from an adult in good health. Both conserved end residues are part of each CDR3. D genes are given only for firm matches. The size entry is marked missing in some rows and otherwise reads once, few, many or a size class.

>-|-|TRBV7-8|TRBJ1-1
CASSLAQLGNTEAFF
TGTGCCAGCAGCTTAGCACAACTTGGGAACACTGAAGCTTTCTTT
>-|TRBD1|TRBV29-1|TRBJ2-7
CSVGGGQGADEQYF
TGCAGCGTTGGAGGGGGACAGGGGGCTGACGAGCAGTACTTC
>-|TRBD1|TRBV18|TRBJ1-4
CASSPSGQGHEKLFF
TGTGCCAGCTCACCATCGGGACAGGGCCATGAAAAACTGTTTTTT
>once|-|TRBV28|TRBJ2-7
CASSRDNAYEQYF
TGTGCCAGCAGTCGAGACAACGCCTACGAGCAGTACTTC
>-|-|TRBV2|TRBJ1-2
CASSVRLLGSFYGYTF
TGTGCCAGCAGCGTACGCCTCCTAGGGAGCTTCTATGGCTACACCTTC
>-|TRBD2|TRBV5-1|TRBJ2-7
CASSLAASGSNSYEQYF
TGCGCCAGCAGCTTGGCGGCTAGCGGGAGTAACTCCTACGAGCAGTACTTC
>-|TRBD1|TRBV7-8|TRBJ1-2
CASSVGQGAVANYGYTF
TGTGCCAGCAGCGTGGGACAGGGGGCTGTAGCTAACTATGGCTACACCTTC
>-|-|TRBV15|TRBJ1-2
CATSALGIRGGYGYTF
TGTGCCACCAGCGCCTTGGGGATCAGGGGTGGTTATGGCTACACCTTC
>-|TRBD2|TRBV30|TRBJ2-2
CAWSSYWTSGVIGELFF
TGTGCCTGGAGTTCCTATTGGACTAGCGGGGTTATAGGGGAGCTGTTTTTT
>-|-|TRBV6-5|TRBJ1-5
CASRPGRYSNQPQHF
TGTGCCAGCAGACCGGGACGGTATAGCAATCAGCCCCAGCATTTT
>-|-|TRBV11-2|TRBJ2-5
CASSLDGSEQETQYF
TGTGCCAGCAGCTTAGATGGTTCCGAACAAGAGACCCAGTACTTC
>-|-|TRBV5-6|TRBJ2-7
CASSSQFVGYEQYF
TGTGCCAGCAGCTCGCAATTCGTGGGCTACGAGCAGTACTTC
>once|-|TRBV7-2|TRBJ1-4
CASSLGTDTIEKLFF
TGTGCCAGCAGCTTAGGGACAGACACCATTGAAAAACTGTTTTTT
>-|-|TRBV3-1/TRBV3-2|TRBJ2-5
CASSQGLGLQTQYF
TGTGCCAGCAGCCAAGGGCTGGGACTGCAGACCCAGTACTTC
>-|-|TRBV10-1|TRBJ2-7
CASSAGSLYEQYF
TGCGCCAGCAGTGCCGGGAGTCTCTACGAGCAGTACTTC